The 29 T cell receptor beta chains below come from one sample, sequenced in a study of OX40 agonist ivuxolimab in advanced cancers. Generated by immunoSEQ multiplex PCR, the TCRdb table keeps only in-frame clones and is missing some. The repertoire holds some 67,000 clones, with about nine tenths as singletons. Sequencing used CD4+ or CD8+ T cells sorted from blood, obtained in a trial of the OX40 agonist ivuxolimab. These receptors all stem from an adult with an advanced solid tumor such as melanoma, head and neck, liver or kidney cancer.

The V gene is TRBV10-3, the J gene TRBJ2-3, with D perhaps matching TRBD1 (5 bases). The CDR3 loop spans 17 amino acids. Trimming took 1 base from V and 1 from J, leaving 15 bases between them. Per the germline V gene, CDR1 is ENHRY and CDR2 is SYGVKD. The CDR3 here is CAISEFRRATGTDTQYF. CDR3 DNA: TGTGCCATCAGTGAGTTTAGGCGCGCGACAGGCACAGATACGCAGTATTTT.

The rearrangement links TRBV2 to TRBJ1-6, with 8 bases aligning to TRBD1. The CDR3 has 14 amino acids. Germline assignment: CDR1 SNHLY and CDR2 FYNNEI. J lost 10 bases, V lost 3 bases, and 5 bases had no gene match. The CDR3: CASSDRTGSSPLHF. CDR3 sequence (DNA): TGTGCCAGCAGTGATCGGACAGGGAGCTCACCCCTCCACTTT.

In this sample, this clone turned up once. V usage is TRBV28 and J usage is TRBJ1-2; TRBD1 aligns across 7 bases. The length of the CDR3 is 13 residues. Trimming took 8 bases from V and 3 from J; bases not matched to a gene: 6. In germline, CDR1 is MDHEN, CDR2 SYDVKM. The CDR3: CASCSGTDYGYTF. CDR3 DNA sequence: TGTGCCAGCTGCTCGGGGACAGACTATGGCTACACCTTC.

The chain recombines TRBV30 with TRBJ2-1; the D gene is possibly TRBD1 (5 bases). CDR1 and CDR2 from the germline V gene are GTSNPN and SVGIG (reference sequence). CDR3 length equals 12 residues. With 0 bases removed from V and 12 bases from J, the gap between germline ends came to 12 bases. DNA of the CDR3: TGTGCCTGGAGTGTCGGACAACCATGGCAGTTCTTC. Its translation is CAWSVGQPWQFF. Drawing the rest from reference TRBV30 and TRBJ2-1, the complete variable domain is SQTIHQWPATLVQPVGSPLSLECTVEGTSNPNLYWYRQAAGRGLQLLFYSVGIGQISSEVPQNLSASRPQDRQFILSSKKLLLSDSGFYLCAWSVGQPWQFFGPGTRLTVL.

The rearrangement links TRBV19 to TRBJ1-2; unclear D gene. The CDR3 loop spans 12 amino acids. Germline V gene data show CDR1 as LNHDA and CDR2 as SQIVND (reference sequence). Trimming removed 6 bases from V and 2 bases from J, with 7 bases in between. The CDR3 protein is CASRLGNYGYTF. The CDR3 nucleotides are TGTGCCAGTAGGTTAGGGAACTATGGCTACACCTTC.

The CDR3 DNA reads TGTGCCAGCAGTGCGGGGATCAACTATGGCTACACCTTC. Encoded protein: CASSAGINYGYTF. The V gene is TRBV28, the J gene TRBJ1-2; D call uncertain. Deletions cut 5 bases from V and 2 bases from J, with 9 bases between. The CDR3 contains 13 residues. Germline lookup yields CDR1 MDHEN and CDR2 SYDVKM.

The rearrangement uses TRBV7-6 and TRBJ1-1, with 8 positions matching TRBD1. V was clipped by 5 bases and J by 5 bases; unmatched bases: 10. Germline CDR1 reads SGHVS; CDR2 reads FNYEAQ. This CDR3 has 15 amino acids. Here the CDR3 reads CASSAQGAGGTEAFF. CDR3 in DNA: TGTGCCAGCAGCGCGCAGGGGGCCGGAGGGACTGAAGCTTTCTTT.

About this clone: Other DNA variants within this sample encode the same CDR3. The chain carries TRBV2 and TRBJ2-3; 8 bases are a match to TRBD1. Germline V gives CDR1 SNHLY, CDR2 FYNNEI. The J segment lost 3 bases and the V segment lost 4 bases, leaving 0 bases of the junction unmatched. The CDR3 is made up of 13 amino acids. CDR3 amino acids: CASSGQGTDTQYF. CDR3 in DNA: TGTGCCAGCAGTGGACAGGGGACAGATACGCAGTATTTT. The full variable domain, completed using reference TRBV2 and TRBJ2-3, is EPEVTQTPSHQVTQMGQEVILRCVPISNHLYFYWYRQILGQKVEFLVSFYNNEISEKSEIFDDQFSVERPDGSNFTLKIRSTKLEDSAMYFCASSGQGTDTQYFGPGTRLTVL.

This chain connects TRBV7-2 to TRBJ1-1; TRBD1 might be the D (5 bases). Germline-derived CDR1 and CDR2 are SGHTA and FQGNSA. V gave up 2 bases and J gave up 5 bases, with 12 bases separating them. CDR3 length: 14 residues. CDR3 sequence (DNA): TGTGCCAGCAGCTTATTAGGGCAGGGAACTGAAGCTTTCTTT. It encodes CASSLLGQGTEAFF.

CDR3 sequence reads: CASRTGYGTGELFF. In nucleotides, the CDR3 is TGTGCCAGCAGGACAGGGTACGGCACCGGGGAGCTGTTTTTT. V usage is TRBV19 and J usage is TRBJ2-2; 8 bases match TRBD1. The CDR3 has 14 amino acids. Germline V CDR1 and CDR2: LNHDA, SQIVND (reference sequence). V lost 9 bases, J lost 4 bases, and 7 bases stayed unmatched.

V usage is TRBV4-1 and J usage is TRBJ1-6, with TRBD1 identical over 10 bases. The CDR3 is 16 amino acids. The germline CDR1 and CDR2 sequences are MGHRA and YSYEKL. V dropped 4 bases and J dropped 7; count of bases not matched to a gene: 7. In nucleotides, the CDR3 is TGCGCCAGCAGCCGAGGGACAGGGGAAGGGAATTCACCCCTCCACTTT. Translating it yields CASSRGTGEGNSPLHF.

The gene calls are TRBV19 and TRBJ1-2; 7 positions agree with TRBD1. CDR1 and CDR2 (germline): LNHDA, SQIVND (reference sequence). There are 14 residues in the CDR3. The V and J ends lost 5 bases and 8 bases, in that order; junction bases with no gene match: 11. The CDR3 here is CASSLGTAPLGYTF. The CDR3 coding sequence is TGTGCCAGTAGTCTTGGGACAGCCCCCTTGGGCTACACCTTC.

V usage is TRBV7-9 and J usage is TRBJ1-1, with 7 bases fitting TRBD1. Germline values: CDR1 SEHNR, CDR2 FQNEAQ (reference sequence). The CDR3 has 15 residues. The V segment lost 5 bases and the J segment 1 base; nucleotides outside the gene matches: 7. CDR3 protein: CASSPQTGKNTEAFF. The CDR3 DNA reads TGTGCCAGCAGCCCCCAGACAGGGAAGAACACTGAAGCTTTCTTT.

The chain has TRBV28 and TRBJ2-7; TRBD1 agrees at 8 bases. This CDR3 region has 15 residues. Losses at the gene ends were 4 bases for V and 0 bases for J; bases not matched to a gene: 5. In germline, CDR1 is MDHEN, CDR2 SYDVKM. The CDR3 loop reads CASSSSGGLSYEQYF. The CDR3 coding sequence is TGTGCCAGCAGTTCGTCAGGGGGCCTCTCCTACGAGCAGTACTTC.

The chain links TRBV10-3 to TRBJ2-7, with 9 bases identical to TRBD2. This CDR3 has 15 amino acids. The germline V gene has CDR1 ENHRY and CDR2 SYGVKD. The V gene end was trimmed by 10 bases and the J gene end by 4 bases; junction bases not matched to a gene: 14. The CDR3 region is CATLPGGGVDYEQYF. In DNA, the CDR3 is TGTGCCACCCTTCCGGGCGGGGGGGTGGATTACGAGCAGTACTTC.

This chain uses TRBV7-2 with TRBJ2-6; 12 bases align to TRBD2. Germline CDR1 and CDR2: SGHTA and FQGNSA. This CDR3 spans 19 amino acids. The V and J ends lost 5 bases and 0 bases, in that order; junction bases with no gene match: 8. CDR3 loop: CASSRPSSGGASGANVLTF. The CDR3 DNA reads as TGTGCCAGCAGCCGGCCTTCTAGCGGGGGGGCCTCTGGGGCCAACGTCCTGACTTTC. Variable domain in full (rest from reference TRBV7-2 and TRBJ2-6): GAGVSQSPSNKVTEKGKDVELRCDPISGHTALYWYRQSLGQGLEFLIYFQGNSAPDKSGLPSDRFSAERTGGSVSTLTIQRTQQEDSAVYLCASSRPSSGGASGANVLTFGAGSRLTVL.

The V gene is TRBV2, the J gene TRBJ2-1; D not resolved. V lost 5 bases and J lost 3, with 2 bases in between. The CDR3 loop spans 11 amino acids. Germline V gene data show CDR1 as SNHLY and CDR2 as FYNNEI. CDR3 sequence reads: CASSSYNEQFF. The CDR3 DNA sequence: TGTGCCAGCAGTAGCTACAATGAGCAGTTCTTC. The entire variable domain, with the rest obtained from reference TRBV2 and TRBJ2-1, is as follows: EPEVTQTPSHQVTQMGQEVILRCVPISNHLYFYWYRQILGQKVEFLVSFYNNEISEKSEIFDDQFSVERPDGSNFTLKIRSTKLEDSAMYFCASSSYNEQFFGPGTRLTVL.

This clone was seen only a few times. The chain couples TRBV5-3 to TRBJ1-5; D gene uncertain. TRBV5-3 is an ORF, with its function uncertain. Trimming shortened V by 2 bases and J by 5 bases, and 17 bases separated the two germline ends. The CDR3 runs 16 residues. Written as DNA, the CDR3 is TGTGCCAGAAGCTTAATGGAGGGTTATAGTCATCAGCCCCAGCATTTT. Protein product: CARSLMEGYSHQPQHF.

The J gene is TRBJ1-4, the V gene TRBV19; tentatively, D is TRBD1 (5 bases). V was clipped by 2 bases and J by 8 bases, with 9 bases between them. Germline CDR1 reads LNHDA; CDR2 reads SQIVND (reference sequence). The CDR3 length is 13 residues. The CDR3 sequence: CASSIKGVEKLFF. DNA of the CDR3: TGTGCCAGTAGTATAAAAGGGGTAGAAAAACTGTTTTTT.

This clone was detected only once. This sequence joins TRBV4-1 and TRBJ1-6; the D gene is possibly TRBD1 (5 bases). Per the germline V gene, CDR1 is MGHRA and CDR2 is YSYEKL. The CDR3 totals 15 residues. The V end lost 1 base, the J end lost 6 bases, and 10 bases lay between the germline ends. CDR3 nucleotide sequence: TGCGCCAGCAGCCAAGTGAGAGGGGCTAATTCACCCCTCCACTTT. It is translated as CASSQVRGANSPLHF.

The gene calls are TRBV28 and TRBJ2-7, with 8 nucleotides matching TRBD1. V lost 5 bases to trimming and J lost 3 bases; unmatched junction nucleotides: 12. CDR3 length: 16 amino acids. The germline gives CDR1 MDHEN, CDR2 SYDVKM. As DNA, the CDR3 is TGTGCCAGCAGTCCACGACAGGGGACCTGGGGCTACGAGCAGTACTTC. Amino acids: CASSPRQGTWGYEQYF.

V is TRBV6-6 and J is TRBJ1-4; D may be TRBD1 (5 bases). The CDR3 length is 14 residues. V lost 2 bases and J lost 3, with 7 bases in between. In germline, CDR1 is MNHNY, CDR2 SVGAGI (reference sequence). CDR3 amino acids: CASSYGGSNEKLFF. Written as DNA, the CDR3 is TGTGCCAGCAGTTACGGGGGTTCTAATGAAAAACTGTTTTTT.

The chain employs TRBV6-5 and TRBJ2-1; D possibly corresponds to TRBD1 (6 bases). The CDR3 spans 14 residues. V dropped 6 bases and J dropped 6 bases, with 15 bases sitting between them. From germline, CDR1 is MNHEY and CDR2 SVGAGI. CDR3 region: CASSPGHLSNEQFF. CDR3 bases: TGTGCCAGCAGCCCGGGACACCTAAGCAATGAGCAGTTCTTC.

The CDR3 DNA reads as TGTGCCAGCAATTCAGGACAGCAAGAGACCCAGTACTTC. Translating gives CASNSGQQETQYF. V and J are TRBV28 and TRBJ2-5; D is perhaps TRBD1 (6 bases). The germline V and J ends were trimmed by 7 bases and 2 bases, with 11 bases remaining between them. CDR1 is MDHEN, CDR2 SYDVKM, per germline. The CDR3 contains 13 residues.

The sample holds one count of this clone. The rearrangement joins TRBV7-6 to TRBJ2-3; possible D gene TRBD1, 6 bases. Per the germline V gene, CDR1 is SGHVS and CDR2 is FNYEAQ. The CDR3 runs 16 residues. The V and J ends lost 6 bases and 8 bases respectively, with 24 bases between them. The CDR3 DNA follows: TGTGCCAGCAGTCTTAGCCCAGGGGCCTCACAAGGTACGCAGTATTTT. It encodes CASSLSPGASQGTQYF.

J is TRBJ1-2 and V is TRBV5-1; no reliable D call. The CDR3 has 12 residues. V was cut by 4 bases and J by 6 bases, with 10 bases left in between. Per germline, CDR1 SGHRS and CDR2 YFSETQ. The CDR3 is CASSPQEDGYTF. The CDR3 nucleotides are TGCGCCAGCAGCCCCCAGGAGGATGGCTACACCTTC.

The J gene is TRBJ1-2, the V gene TRBV2; no reliable D call. V gave up 3 bases and J gave up 0 bases, with 5 bases separating them. There are 13 residues in the CDR3. The germline CDR1 and CDR2 sequences are SNHLY and FYNNEI. The CDR3 nucleotides read TGTGCCAGCAGTGAGGGCTCTAACTATGGCTACACCTTC. Translated: CASSEGSNYGYTF. The full variable domain, in which reference TRBV2 and TRBJ1-2 provide the parts outside the CDR3, is EPEVTQTPSHQVTQMGQEVILRCVPISNHLYFYWYRQILGQKVEFLVSFYNNEISEKSEIFDDQFSVERPDGSNFTLKIRSTKLEDSAMYFCASSEGSNYGYTFGSGTRLTVV.

This clone was counted only a few times. V is TRBV19 and J is TRBJ2-1, with no clear D. CDR1 LNHDA and CDR2 SQIVND come from the germline V gene (reference sequence). The CDR3 extends over 11 amino acids. V was trimmed by 1 base and J by 9 bases, leaving 4 bases between them. The CDR3: CASSIGSEQFF. CDR3 in DNA: TGTGCCAGTAGTATAGGAAGTGAGCAGTTCTTC.

The chain links TRBV7-6 to TRBJ2-7, with D perhaps TRBD1 (7 bases). Germline loops: CDR1 SGHVS, CDR2 FNYEAQ. V was shortened by 4 bases and J by 2 bases, with 18 bases between the two germline ends. The CDR3 spans 16 residues. DNA of the CDR3: TGTGCCAGCAGCTCCTTACAGGGGAGGTTTACCTACGAGCAGTACTTC. Translated: CASSSLQGRFTYEQYF. The whole variable domain, filled in from reference TRBV7-6 and TRBJ2-7, reads GAGVSQSPRYKVTKRGQDVALRCDPISGHVSLYWYRQALGQGPEFLTYFNYEAQQDKSGLPNDRFSAERPEGSISTLTIQRTEQRDSAMYRCASSSLQGRFTYEQYFGPGTRLTVT.